The 17 T cell receptor beta chains presented below share a single source sample, sequenced in a study of T cells in localized non-small cell lung cancer (dated by TCRdb to 2019 to 2021). Library preparation used the immunoSEQ multiplex PCR assay. The table was pulled from immuneACCESS by TCRdb, which kept in-frame rearrangements only. Such tables lose some clones; where checked, under half of the loss comes from unresolved V genes, and the rest has no known cause. The sample has 3,500 to 4,500 clones on record, around a quarter of them singletons. In total, the top ten clones hold 7% to 8% of the sample. Sequencing used lung tumor tissue, obtained before any cancer treatment. These receptors came from a woman aged 40-69 years with stage I lung adenocarcinoma.

Sample share makes this clone medium-sized. The rearrangement joins TRBV9 to TRBJ1-1; TRBD1 matches at 11 bases. Germline loops: CDR1 SGDLS, CDR2 YYNGEE. The CDR3 loop spans 16 amino acids. Germline trimming cut 3 bases from V and 5 bases from J; bases unmatched to any gene: 9. Here the CDR3 reads CASSDYPGTGGTEAFF. CDR3 nucleotides: TGTGCCAGCAGCGACTACCCCGGGACAGGGGGAACTGAAGCTTTCTTT.

J is TRBJ2-3 and V is TRBV19; D is ambiguous. In germline, CDR1 is LNHDA, CDR2 SQIVND (reference sequence). This CDR3 is built from 16 residues. Trimming left V 2 bases short and J 1 base short, with 13 bases between. The CDR3 DNA sequence: TGTGCCAGTAGTATAAGTCAGTTTTCGGGCACAGATACGCAGTATTTT. Its translation is CASSISQFSGTDTQYF.

This clone qualifies as large. The chain combines TRBV19 with TRBJ1-1; 8 bases agree with TRBD1. The CDR3 is made up of 19 amino acids. Unmatched junction bases numbered 20, after V lost 5 bases and J lost 3 bases. Germline values: CDR1 LNHDA, CDR2 SQIVND (reference sequence). The CDR3 DNA sequence: TGTGCCAGTAGTCCCGGGTGGGGCAGGGGGCTGGAGCGAGACACTGAAGCTTTCTTT. Its protein product is CASSPGWGRGLERDTEAFF.

This clone is classed as large. This rearrangement joins TRBV15 to TRBJ2-3; D is tentatively TRBD1 or TRBD2 (6 bases each). This CDR3 region has 19 residues. Trimming pared 1 base from V and 0 bases from J, leaving 20 bases between. Per germline, CDR1 LNHNV and CDR2 YYDKDF (reference sequence). DNA of the CDR3: TGTGCCACCAGCAGAGGACTAACTGACGGGGGCCCGAGCACAGATACGCAGTATTTT. Protein sequence: CATSRGLTDGGPSTDTQYF.

This clone is labeled as large (0.1 to 1%). The V and J genes are TRBV19 and TRBJ2-6; D gene unclear. V was clipped by 5 bases and J by 0 bases, with 14 bases between them. The CDR3 has 17 residues. Germline V gene sequence: CDR1 LNHDA, CDR2 SQIVND (reference sequence). CDR3 amino acids: CASSSRRPSSGANVLTF. The DNA of the CDR3 is TGTGCCAGTAGTTCCCGACGACCGAGCTCTGGGGCCAACGTCCTGACTTTC.

A few counts support this clone. The genes are TRBV6-8 and TRBJ1-2, with a weak D call TRBD1 (5 bases). The germline V gene encodes CDR1 MNHGY and CDR2 SAAAGT. This CDR3 is 12 amino acids long. Trimming stripped 5 bases from V and 3 bases from J, with 7 bases between. The CDR3 region has the DNA TGTGCCAGCAGTCCGGGACACTATGGCTACACCTTC. Its translation is CASSPGHYGYTF.

The chain employs TRBV7-6 and TRBJ1-2, with 7 bases that match TRBD1. V was pared by 5 bases and J by 8 bases, with 11 bases of the junction left unmatched. Germline loops: CDR1 SGHVS, CDR2 FNYEAQ. The CDR3 totals 14 residues. The CDR3 loop is CASSPVGQPPGYTF. In nucleotides, the CDR3 is TGTGCCAGCAGCCCCGTGGGACAGCCGCCAGGCTACACCTTC. Drawing the rest from reference TRBV7-6 and TRBJ1-2, the complete variable domain is GAGVSQSPRYKVTKRGQDVALRCDPISGHVSLYWYRQALGQGPEFLTYFNYEAQQDKSGLPNDRFSAERPEGSISTLTIQRTEQRDSAMYRCASSPVGQPPGYTFGSGTRLTVV.

The J gene is TRBJ2-7, the V gene TRBV6-8, with D possibly TRBD1 on 5 matching bases. This CDR3 contains 19 residues. The V and J ends lost 0 bases and 2 bases respectively, with 23 bases between them. The V gene's germline CDR1 is MNHGY and CDR2 SAAAGT. CDR3 amino acids: CASSYSTDPLALETYEQYF. The CDR3 DNA follows: TGTGCCAGCAGTTACTCGACAGACCCACTCGCCCTAGAAACCTACGAGCAGTACTTC.

This clone was observed a handful of times. V gene TRBV19 combines with J gene TRBJ1-5; no clear D. This CDR3 is built from 14 residues. The V gene lost 8 bases and the J gene lost 0 bases, with 11 bases spanning the gap. Germline lookup yields CDR1 LNHDA and CDR2 SQIVND (reference sequence). CDR3 sequence reads: CASRLTDSNQPQHF. CDR3 nucleotide sequence: TGTGCCAGTCGTCTAACAGATAGCAATCAGCCCCAGCATTTT.

The rearrangement joins TRBV7-6 to TRBJ1-4; TRBD1 might be the D (5 bases). The CDR3 covers 14 residues. V was pared by 3 bases and J by 5 bases, with 10 bases between. Germline V CDR1 and CDR2: SGHVS, FNYEAQ. The CDR3 sequence: CASSFDGGNEKLFF. CDR3 DNA: TGTGCCAGCAGCTTCGACGGGGGGAATGAAAAACTGTTTTTT.

The table lists this clone with a few counts. V is TRBV7-1 and J is TRBJ1-1; no clear D gene. TRBV7-1 is designated an ORF whose function remains uncertain. V was pared by 5 bases and J by 4 bases, with 11 bases between. CDR3 length: 13 amino acids. The CDR3 DNA reads as TGTGCCAGCAGCGCGAAACGGGGCACTGAAGCTTTCTTT. Translation gives CASSAKRGTEAFF.

The gene calls are TRBV6-8 and TRBJ1-1, with D perhaps matching TRBD1 (6 bases). With 3 bases removed from V and 1 base from J, the gap between germline ends came to 15 bases. CDR1 is MNHGY, CDR2 SAAAGT, per germline. The CDR3 runs to 16 residues. In nucleotides, the CDR3 is TGTGCCAGCAGTTATCGGGGAATAGGGGGGAACACTGAAGCTTTCTTT. It translates to CASSYRGIGGNTEAFF.

The chain recombines TRBV29-1 with TRBJ1-1; D perhaps matches TRBD1 (5 bases). The CDR3 spans 13 residues. Looked up from germline, CDR1 is SQVTM and CDR2 is ANQGSEA. Trimming removed 4 bases from V and 8 bases from J, with 17 bases in between. Written as DNA, the CDR3 is TGCAGCGTTGGAAAAGGAGGGGCAGACGAAGCTTTCTTT. It specifies CSVGKGGADEAFF.

This clone was seen a handful of times. An end of the junction does not agree with germline; a read error may underlie this. The chain joins TRBV6-8 to TRBJ2-7; 10 positions agree with TRBD2. CDR3 length: 14 amino acids. CDR1 is MNHGY and CDR2 is SAAAGT in the germline V gene. Here the CDR3 DNA reads TGTGCCATCAGTGTAGCGGGGGGTGCATACGAGCAGTACTTC. Translation gives CAISVAGGAYEQYF.

This clone came up a few times. J is TRBJ1-2 and V is TRBV6-8; unclear D gene. CDR3 size: 16 residues. Germline values: CDR1 MNHGY, CDR2 SAAAGT. Trimming left V 5 bases short and J 6 bases short, with 22 bases between. CDR3 residues: CASSVDPRTGRNGYTF. DNA for the CDR3: TGTGCCAGCAGTGTGGACCCACGGACGGGGAGGAATGGCTACACCTTC.

This clone is labeled medium-sized. The chain carries TRBV11-3 and TRBJ2-1; 7 bases agree with TRBD2. The CDR3 has 15 amino acids. Germline assignment: CDR1 SGHNT and CDR2 YENEEA. V was clipped by 2 bases and J by 4 bases; unmatched bases: 5. The CDR3 DNA follows: TGTGCCAGCAGCTTATCCGGGGGGAAATACAATGAGCAGTTCTTC. Its translation is CASSLSGGKYNEQFF.

V is TRBV29-1 and J is TRBJ1-1; possibly TRBD1 for D (5 bases). Germline loops: CDR1 SQVTM, CDR2 ANQGSEA. This CDR3 is built from 13 residues. Trimming stripped 3 bases from V and 5 bases from J, with 13 bases between. This CDR3 is CSVDGGSETEAFF. CDR3 sequence (DNA): TGCAGCGTTGACGGGGGGAGTGAGACTGAAGCTTTCTTT.